Presented here are 7 T cell receptor beta chains from one specimen sequenced in a study of beta chain features in type 1 diabetes. Isolated RNA was reverse transcribed in full, so expressed TCRB transcripts were sequenced. Here immunoSEQ multiplex PCR was the method, and the copy in TCRdb shows in-frame clones only, minus some. The data contain roughly 400,000 clones, about 14% of them singletons. Sequenced: naive CD4+ T cells from blood. The receptors originated from a man in his thirties or forties in good health.

V is TRBV6-5 and J is TRBJ1-3; D unclear. From germline, CDR1 is MNHEY and CDR2 SVGAGI. The ends were cut back, 4 bases at V and 0 bases at J, with 10 bases in the middle. The length of the CDR3 is 15 residues. CDR3 protein: CASSSLQSSGNTIYF. In nucleotides, the CDR3 is TGTGCCAGCAGTTCACTACAGAGCTCTGGAAACACCATATATTTT.

V and J are TRBV5-1 and TRBJ2-1; D remains unclear. V was clipped by 0 bases and J by 7 bases, with 8 bases between them. The CDR3 loop spans 13 amino acids. In germline, CDR1 is SGHRS, CDR2 YFSETQ. This CDR3 is CASSLVTKNEQFF. CDR3 DNA sequence: TGCGCCAGCAGCTTGGTGACGAAGAATGAGCAGTTCTTC. The full variable domain, rest sourced from reference TRBV5-1 and TRBJ2-1, is KAGVTQTPRYLIKTRGQQVTLSCSPISGHRSVSWYQQTPGQGLQFLFEYFSETQRNKGNFPGRFSGRQFSNSRSEMNVSTLELGDSALYLCASSLVTKNEQFFGPGTRLTVL.

Ten or more counts support this clone. CDR3 protein: CSVDLHGGQETQYF. The CDR3, as DNA: TGCAGCGTTGATTTACACGGGGGGCAAGAGACCCAGTACTTC. The V call is TRBV29-1, the J call TRBJ2-5, with 7 bases that match TRBD2. The trim removed 3 bases at V and 2 bases at J, leaving 6 bases unmatched. This CDR3 has 14 amino acids. Germline V CDR1 and CDR2: SQVTM, ANQGSEA.

The chain carries TRBV19 and TRBJ2-1; no reliable D call. V was cut by 7 bases and J by 0 bases, with 7 bases left in between. CDR1 is LNHDA and CDR2 is SQIVND in the germline V gene (reference sequence). This CDR3 is 13 amino acids long. The CDR3 loop is CASNPSSYNEQFF. The CDR3 region has the DNA TGTGCCAGTAACCCCAGCTCCTACAATGAGCAGTTCTTC. Full variable domain (rest looked up from reference TRBV19 and TRBJ2-1): DGGITQSPKYLFRKEGQNVTLSCEQNLNHDAMYWYRQDPGQGLRLIYYSQIVNDFQKGDIAEGYSVSREKKESFPLTVTSAQKNPTAFYLCASNPSSYNEQFFGPGTRLTVL.

This clone was found a few times. The V gene is TRBV28, the J gene TRBJ1-3; D perhaps matches TRBD1 (5 bases). Germline CDR1 is MDHEN and CDR2 is SYDVKM. This CDR3 comprises 14 residues. Trimming left V 8 bases short and J 4 bases short, with 15 bases between. DNA of the CDR3: TGTGCCAGCCTAGGGGTAGTCGGAGGAAACACCATATATTTT. Translated: CASLGVVGGNTIYF.

The genes are TRBV29-1 and TRBJ1-1; D remains unclear. The germline CDR1 and CDR2 sequences are SQVTM and ANQGSEA. The V gene lost 4 bases and the J gene lost 0 bases, with 6 bases spanning the gap. The CDR3 is made up of 12 amino acids. As DNA, the CDR3 is TGCAGCGTTGGGGCAGTGAACACTGAAGCTTTCTTT. Translating it yields CSVGAVNTEAFF.

This rearrangement joins TRBV6-5 to TRBJ2-7, with TRBD2 as a possible D gene (5 bases). V was trimmed by 4 bases and J by 2 bases, leaving 15 bases between them. Germline CDR1 reads MNHEY; CDR2 reads SVGAGI. CDR3 size: 15 residues. The CDR3: CASSSSAGGTYEQYV. CDR3 coding DNA: TGTGCCAGCAGTTCAAGCGCGGGCGGAACCTACGAGCAGTACGTC.